This TCR beta chain is drawn from a study of shared clonotypes between healthy human individuals. The material for each subset, its genomic DNA, was split evenly across several immunoSEQ plates. Around 30,000 T cell genomes (about 300 ng DNA) went into each PBMC replicate. Original methodology: Junction-only immunoSEQ sequences carried no quality scores, so filtering differed. The table came from immunoSEQ multiplex PCR; TCRdb's copy has only in-frame clones and leaves some out. Clone size and V and J calls were adopted from that table, with D and trimming inferred from the DNA. The table records some 470,000 clones, 70% to 80% of them present only once. The germline V and J ends were trimmed by 1 base and 9 bases, with 10 bases remaining between them. From germline, CDR1 is SGHTA and CDR2 FQGTGA. This CDR3 has 13 amino acids. The sample holds one count of this clone.

Specimen: PBMCs. The V gene is TRBV7-3, the J gene TRBJ2-1; perhaps TRBD1 as D (6 bases). The receptor was derived from a middle-aged woman in good health. Some clones in this sample may be carry-over from other donors' samples. This chain's CDR3 is CASSLKGESEQFF. In DNA, the CDR3 is TGTGCCAGCAGCTTAAAGGGGGAGAGTGAGCAGTTCTTC.